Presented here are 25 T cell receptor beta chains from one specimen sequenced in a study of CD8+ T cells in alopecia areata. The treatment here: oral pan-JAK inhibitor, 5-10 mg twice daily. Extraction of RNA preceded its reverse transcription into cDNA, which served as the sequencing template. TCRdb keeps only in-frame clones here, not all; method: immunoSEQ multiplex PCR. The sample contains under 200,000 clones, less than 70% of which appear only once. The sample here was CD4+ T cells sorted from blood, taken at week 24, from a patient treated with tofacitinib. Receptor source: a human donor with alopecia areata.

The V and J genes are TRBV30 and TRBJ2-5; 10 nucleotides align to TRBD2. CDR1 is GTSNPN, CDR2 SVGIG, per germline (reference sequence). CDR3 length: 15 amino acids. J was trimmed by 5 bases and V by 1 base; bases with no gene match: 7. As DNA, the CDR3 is TGTGCCTGGAGTGAGGGACTAGCGTTAGGGGAGACCCAGTACTTC. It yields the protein CAWSEGLALGETQYF. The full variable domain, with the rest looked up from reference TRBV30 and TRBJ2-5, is SQTIHQWPATLVQPVGSPLSLECTVEGTSNPNLYWYRQAAGRGLQLLFYSVGIGQISSEVPQNLSASRPQDRQFILSSKKLLLSDSGFYLCAWSEGLALGETQYFGPGTRLLVL.

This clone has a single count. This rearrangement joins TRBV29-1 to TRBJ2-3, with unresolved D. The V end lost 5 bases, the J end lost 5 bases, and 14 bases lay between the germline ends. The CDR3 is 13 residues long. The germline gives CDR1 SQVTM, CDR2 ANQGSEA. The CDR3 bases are TGCAGCGTTAAACCACAATACCAAGATACGCAGTATTTT. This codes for CSVKPQYQDTQYF.

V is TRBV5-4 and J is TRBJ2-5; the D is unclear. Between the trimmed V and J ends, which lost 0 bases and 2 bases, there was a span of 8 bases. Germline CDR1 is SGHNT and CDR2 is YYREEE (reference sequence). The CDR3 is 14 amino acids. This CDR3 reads CASSLAQIQETQYF. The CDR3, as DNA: TGTGCCAGCAGCTTGGCACAGATACAAGAGACCCAGTACTTC.

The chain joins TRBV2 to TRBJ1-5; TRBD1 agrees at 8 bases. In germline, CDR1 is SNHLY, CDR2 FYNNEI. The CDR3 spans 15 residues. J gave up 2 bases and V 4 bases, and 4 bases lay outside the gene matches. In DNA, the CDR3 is TGTGCCAGCAGTGGGGACAGGTGGGGCAATCAGCCCCAGCATTTT. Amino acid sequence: CASSGDRWGNQPQHF.

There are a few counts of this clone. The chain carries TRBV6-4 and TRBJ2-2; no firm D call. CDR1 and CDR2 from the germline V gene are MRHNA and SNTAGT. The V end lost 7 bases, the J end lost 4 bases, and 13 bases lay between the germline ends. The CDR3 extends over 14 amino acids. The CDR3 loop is CASTTRPGTGELFF. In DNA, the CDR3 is TGTGCCAGCACTACCCGGCCGGGCACCGGGGAGCTGTTTTTT.

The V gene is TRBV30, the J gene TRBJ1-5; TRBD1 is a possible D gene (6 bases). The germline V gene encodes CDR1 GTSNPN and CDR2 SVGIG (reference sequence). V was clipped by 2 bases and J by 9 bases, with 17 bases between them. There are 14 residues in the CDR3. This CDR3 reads CAWSNPAGARPQHF. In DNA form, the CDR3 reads TGTGCCTGGAGTAACCCCGCAGGGGCAAGGCCCCAGCATTTT.

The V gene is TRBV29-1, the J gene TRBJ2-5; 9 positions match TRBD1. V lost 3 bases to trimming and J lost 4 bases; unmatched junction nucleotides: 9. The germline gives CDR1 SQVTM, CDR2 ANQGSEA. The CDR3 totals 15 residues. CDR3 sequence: CSVDTGQGRGETQYF. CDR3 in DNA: TGCAGCGTTGATACCGGACAGGGGAGAGGAGAGACCCAGTACTTC.

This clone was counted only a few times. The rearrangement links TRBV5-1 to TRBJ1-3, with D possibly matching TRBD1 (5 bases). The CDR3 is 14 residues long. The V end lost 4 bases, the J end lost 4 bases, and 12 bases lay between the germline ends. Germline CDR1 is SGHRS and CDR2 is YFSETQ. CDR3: CASSVGTAGNTIYF. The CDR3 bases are TGCGCCAGCAGCGTAGGGACGGCCGGAAACACCATATATTTT.

As DNA, the CDR3 is TGTGCCAGCAGTTTTCTTGGCGAGCAGTACTTC. This translates into CASSFLGEQYF. The chain carries TRBV27 and TRBJ2-7; D is uncertain. Germline V gives CDR1 MNHEY, CDR2 SMNVEV (reference sequence). Trimming shortened V by 3 bases and J by 6 bases, and 6 bases separated the two germline ends. This CDR3 region has 11 residues.

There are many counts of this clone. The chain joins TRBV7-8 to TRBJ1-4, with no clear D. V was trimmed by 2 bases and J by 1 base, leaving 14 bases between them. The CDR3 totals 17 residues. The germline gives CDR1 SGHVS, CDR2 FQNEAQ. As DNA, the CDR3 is TGTGCCAGCAGCTTAAATGCGAGGGTCGGAACTAATGAAAAACTGTTTTTT. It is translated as CASSLNARVGTNEKLFF.

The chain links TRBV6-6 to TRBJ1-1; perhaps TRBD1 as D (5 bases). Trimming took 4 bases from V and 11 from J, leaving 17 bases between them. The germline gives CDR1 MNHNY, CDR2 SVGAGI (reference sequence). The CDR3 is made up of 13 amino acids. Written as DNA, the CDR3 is TGTGCCAGCAGTTCGGGGGGGAGAGTACGGGCTTTCTTT. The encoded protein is CASSSGGRVRAFF.

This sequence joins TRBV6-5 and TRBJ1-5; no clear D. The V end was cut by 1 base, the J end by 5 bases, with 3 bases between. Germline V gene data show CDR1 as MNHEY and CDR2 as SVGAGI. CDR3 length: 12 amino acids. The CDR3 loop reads CASSYFDQPQHF. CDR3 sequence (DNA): TGTGCCAGCAGTTACTTCGATCAGCCCCAGCATTTT.

The CDR3 is CASRGPPDTEAFF. The CDR3 DNA reads as TGTGCCAGCAGGGGTCCCCCAGACACTGAAGCTTTCTTT. V is TRBV2 and J is TRBJ1-1; no reliable D call. In germline, CDR1 is SNHLY, CDR2 FYNNEI. The germline V and J ends were trimmed by 6 bases and 3 bases, with 11 bases remaining between them. CDR3 length: 13 residues.

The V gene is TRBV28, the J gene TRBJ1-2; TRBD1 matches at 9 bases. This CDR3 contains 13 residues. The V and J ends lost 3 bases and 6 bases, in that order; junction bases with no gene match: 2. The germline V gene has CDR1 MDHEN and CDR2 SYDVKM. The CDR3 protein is CASSLGTGNGYTF. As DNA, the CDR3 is TGTGCCAGCAGTTTGGGGACAGGGAATGGCTACACCTTC.

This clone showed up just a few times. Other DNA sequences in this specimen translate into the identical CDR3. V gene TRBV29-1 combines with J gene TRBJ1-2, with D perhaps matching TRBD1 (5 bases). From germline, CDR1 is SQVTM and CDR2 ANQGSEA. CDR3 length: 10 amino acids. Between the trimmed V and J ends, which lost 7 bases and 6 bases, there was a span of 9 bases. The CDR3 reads CSARGNGYTF. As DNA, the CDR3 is TGCAGCGCCCGGGGGAATGGCTACACCTTC.

The CDR3 reads CAGGGFDEQFF. The DNA of the CDR3 is TGTGCCGGGGGGGGTTTCGATGAGCAGTTCTTC. The chain recombines TRBV30 with TRBJ2-1, with 7 bases identical to TRBD2. CDR1 is GTSNPN and CDR2 is SVGIG in the germline V gene (reference sequence). After removal of 8 bases from V and 8 bases from J, the junction contained 6 bases not matched to a gene. The CDR3 runs 11 residues. Full variable domain (rest looked up from reference TRBV30 and TRBJ2-1): SQTIHQWPATLVQPVGSPLSLECTVEGTSNPNLYWYRQAAGRGLQLLFYSVGIGQISSEVPQNLSASRPQDRQFILSSKKLLLSDSGFYLCAGGGFDEQFFGPGTRLTVL.

CDR3 nucleotide sequence: TGTGCCAGCAGCGTAGTACAGGGCGGGGGCCACGGGGATACGCAGTATTTT. It is translated as CASSVVQGGGHGDTQYF. The chain has TRBV9 and TRBJ2-3; tentatively, D is TRBD2 (7 bases). V was pared by 0 bases and J by 6 bases, with 20 bases between. The germline CDR1 and CDR2 sequences are SGDLS and YYNGEE. This CDR3 has 17 residues. Full variable domain (remainder filled in from reference TRBV9 and TRBJ2-3): DSGVTQTPKHLITATGQRVTLRCSPRSGDLSVYWYQQSLDQGLQFLIQYYNGEERAKGNILERFSAQQFPDLHSELNLSSLELGDSALYFCASSVVQGGGHGDTQYFGPGTRLTVL.

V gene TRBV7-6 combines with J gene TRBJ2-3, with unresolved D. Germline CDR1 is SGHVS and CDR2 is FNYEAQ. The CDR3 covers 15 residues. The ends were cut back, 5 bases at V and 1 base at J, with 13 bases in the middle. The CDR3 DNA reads TGTGCCAGCAGCCCGGCCCGTGCGGGCACAGATACGCAGTATTTT. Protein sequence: CASSPARAGTDTQYF.

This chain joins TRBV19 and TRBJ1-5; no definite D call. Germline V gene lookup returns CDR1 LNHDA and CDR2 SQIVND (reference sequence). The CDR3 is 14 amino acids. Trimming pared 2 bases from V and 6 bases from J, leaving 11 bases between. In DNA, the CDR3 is TGTGCCAGTAGTATAAGAGGAGCGCTTCAGCCCCAGCATTTT. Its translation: CASSIRGALQPQHF.

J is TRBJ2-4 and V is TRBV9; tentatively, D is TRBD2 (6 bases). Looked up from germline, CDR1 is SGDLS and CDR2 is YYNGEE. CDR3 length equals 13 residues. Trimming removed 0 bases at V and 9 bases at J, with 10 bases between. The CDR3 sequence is CASSVGAGGIQYF. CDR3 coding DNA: TGTGCCAGCAGCGTAGGGGCCGGGGGCATTCAGTACTTC. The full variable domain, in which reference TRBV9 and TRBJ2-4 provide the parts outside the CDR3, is DSGVTQTPKHLITATGQRVTLRCSPRSGDLSVYWYQQSLDQGLQFLIQYYNGEERAKGNILERFSAQQFPDLHSELNLSSLELGDSALYFCASSVGAGGIQYFGAGTRLSVL.

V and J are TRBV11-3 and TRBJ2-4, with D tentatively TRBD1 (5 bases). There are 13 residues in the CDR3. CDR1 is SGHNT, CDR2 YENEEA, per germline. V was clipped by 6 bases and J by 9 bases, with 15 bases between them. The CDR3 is CASRPKTVGIQYF. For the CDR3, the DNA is TGTGCCAGCAGACCCAAGACAGTGGGCATTCAGTACTTC.

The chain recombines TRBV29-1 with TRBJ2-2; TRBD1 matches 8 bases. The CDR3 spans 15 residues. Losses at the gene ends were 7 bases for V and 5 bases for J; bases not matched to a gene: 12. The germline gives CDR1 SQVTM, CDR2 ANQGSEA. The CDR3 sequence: CSGSGGQGATGELFF. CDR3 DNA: TGCAGCGGCTCGGGCGGGCAGGGGGCGACCGGGGAGCTGTTTTTT.

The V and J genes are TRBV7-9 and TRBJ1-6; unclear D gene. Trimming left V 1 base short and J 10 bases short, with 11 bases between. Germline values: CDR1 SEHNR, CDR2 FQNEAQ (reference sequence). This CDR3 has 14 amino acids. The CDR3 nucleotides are TGTGCCAGCAGCTTAGGGGATATAGACTCACCCCTCCACTTT. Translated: CASSLGDIDSPLHF.

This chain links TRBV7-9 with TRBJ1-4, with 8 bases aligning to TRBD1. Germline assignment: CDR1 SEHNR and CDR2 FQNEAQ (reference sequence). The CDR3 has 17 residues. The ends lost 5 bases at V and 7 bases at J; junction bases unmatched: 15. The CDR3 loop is CASSPASTGERGEKLFF. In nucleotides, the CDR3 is TGTGCCAGCAGCCCCGCCTCGACAGGGGAGCGAGGTGAAAAACTGTTTTTT.

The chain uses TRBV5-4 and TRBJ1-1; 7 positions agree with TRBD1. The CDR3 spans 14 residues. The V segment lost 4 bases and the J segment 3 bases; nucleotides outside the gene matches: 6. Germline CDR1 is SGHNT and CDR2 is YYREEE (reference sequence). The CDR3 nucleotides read TGTGCCAGCAGCCCGGGGACAGTCGACACTGAAGCTTTCTTT. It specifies CASSPGTVDTEAFF.